What follows are 10 T cell receptor beta chains derived from one specimen sequenced in a study of Ad26.COV2.S vaccination and SARS-CoV-2 variants. Assay: immunoSEQ multiplex PCR; the TCRdb copy retains only in-frame clones and omits some. The sample holds a few hundred thousand clones, about 92% seen once. Treatment here: approximately 18 received Ad26.COV2.S at low or high dose, single or two shots; a few received placebo; per-sample allocation not given. The study sampled participants on day 63 after the first vaccine or placebo injection. The sample in question was peripheral blood, obtained in a trial of Ad26.COV2.S vaccine versus placebo. The receptor set was obtained from a person aged 18 to 59 who received the Ad26.COV2.S COVID-19 vaccine or a placebo.

V gene TRBV5-5 combines with J gene TRBJ2-7, with TRBD1 identical over 8 bases. Germline assignment: CDR1 SGHKS and CDR2 YYEKEE (reference sequence). This CDR3 is built from 15 residues. The junction had 17 bases not matched to a gene; V was cut back by 6 bases and J by 9 bases. The CDR3 protein is CASNPRTGSPLWQYF. In DNA, the CDR3 is TGTGCCAGCAACCCGAGGACAGGGTCCCCCCTATGGCAGTACTTC.

The chain has TRBV3-1 (or the pseudogene TRBV3-2) and TRBJ1-3, with D possibly being TRBD1 (5 bases). The CDR3 has 16 residues. V was clipped by 1 base and J by 0 bases, with 10 bases between them. Germline V CDR1 and CDR2: LGHDT, YNNKEL (reference sequence). The CDR3: CASSQGGGISGNTIYF. As DNA, the CDR3 is TGTGCCAGCAGCCAAGGCGGGGGAATCTCTGGAAACACCATATATTTT.

J is TRBJ2-3 and V is TRBV7-2; D is unresolved. The CDR3 sequence is 13 residues long. Germline values: CDR1 SGHTA, CDR2 FQGNSA. Between the trimmed V and J ends, which lost 5 bases and 1 base, there was a span of 7 bases. The CDR3 DNA reads as TGTGCCAGCAGCACGACTCGCACAGATACGCAGTATTTT. Translated, it gives CASSTTRTDTQYF.

This sequence joins TRBV5-1 and TRBJ2-5, with D tentatively TRBD1 (5 bases). The CDR3 runs to 14 residues. Looked up from germline, CDR1 is SGHRS and CDR2 is YFSETQ. The V end was cut by 4 bases, the J end by 1 base, with 11 bases between. CDR3 nucleotide sequence: TGCGCCAGCAGCCATACAGGTACCCAAGAGACCCAGTACTTC. This encodes CASSHTGTQETQYF.

This chain connects TRBV6-1 to TRBJ2-7; D is unresolved. CDR3 length: 14 amino acids. Trimming pared 2 bases from V and 6 bases from J, leaving 14 bases between. Germline V gives CDR1 MNHNS, CDR2 SASEGT. The CDR3 spells CASSEIGPPGEQYF. The DNA for the CDR3 is TGTGCCAGCAGTGAAATTGGTCCCCCGGGCGAGCAGTACTTC.

The chain carries TRBV7-9 and TRBJ1-6, with 7 bases that match TRBD1. With V trimmed by 6 bases and J by 0 bases, 2 bases remained unmatched. The CDR3 loop spans 15 amino acids. Germline assignment: CDR1 SEHNR and CDR2 FQNEAQ (reference sequence). The CDR3 DNA reads as TGTGCCAGCAGTTCAGGGGGCTCCTATAATTCACCCCTCCACTTT. Residues: CASSSGGSYNSPLHF. The full variable domain, with the rest looked up from reference TRBV7-9 and TRBJ1-6, is DTGVSQNPRHKITKRGQNVTFRCDPISEHNRLYWYRQTLGQGPEFLTYFQNEAQLEKSRLLSDRFSAERPKGSFSTLEIQRTEQGDSAMYLCASSSGGSYNSPLHFGNGTRLTVT.

The chain combines TRBV10-2 with TRBJ2-1; D ambiguous. V shed 7 bases and J shed 0 bases, with 16 bases lying between them. Germline V gene data show CDR1 as WSHSY and CDR2 as SAAADI. The CDR3 length is 16 residues. The CDR3 region is CASKPFGLSSYNEQFF. DNA of the CDR3: TGCGCCAGCAAGCCGTTTGGGCTTAGCTCCTACAATGAGCAGTTCTTC.

The chain employs TRBV30 and TRBJ1-4, with D unclear. Germline loops: CDR1 GTSNPN, CDR2 SVGIG (reference sequence). The CDR3 extends over 16 amino acids. Trimming left V 0 bases short and J 2 bases short, with 13 bases between. The CDR3 spells CAWSVPIGKTNEKLFF. Here the CDR3 DNA reads TGTGCCTGGAGTGTACCGATAGGGAAGACTAATGAAAAACTGTTTTTT.

This clone appeared once. The CDR3 sequence: CAWNPGRSGGPLHF. CDR3 bases: TGTGCCTGGAACCCGGGACGGTCAGGAGGACCCCTCCACTTT. The V gene is TRBV30, the J gene TRBJ1-6; perhaps TRBD1 as D (5 bases). The CDR3 runs 14 residues. Deletions cut 4 bases from V and 12 bases from J, with 19 bases between. Germline assignment: CDR1 GTSNPN and CDR2 SVGIG (reference sequence).

CDR3 region: CASRDTYTDTQYF. In DNA, the CDR3 is TGTGCCAGCCGGGACACCTACACAGATACGCAGTATTTT. V gene TRBV19 combines with J gene TRBJ2-3, with a tentative D call TRBD1 (6 bases). Trimming shortened V by 9 bases and J by 2 bases, and 12 bases separated the two germline ends. This CDR3 region has 13 residues. Per germline, CDR1 LNHDA and CDR2 SQIVND (reference sequence).